This is a list of T cell receptor beta chains from one sample in a study of shared clonotypes between healthy human individuals. Repertoires were generated with immunoSEQ multiplex PCR, while TCRdb's copy carries only in-frame clones and drops some. The data hold roughly 810,000 clones, with about 96% observed a single time. The sample comprised naive CD8+ T cells sorted from blood. The receptors come from a man aged 25 to 40 in good health. Each CDR3 is given with its conserved first and last residue.

cdr3_aa	v_call	j_call
CASGLSTSGRLNNEQFF	TRBV12-5	TRBJ2-1
CASSGEMDTGELFF	TRBV11-2	TRBJ2-2
CASSGQAGAFF	TRBV9	TRBJ1-1
CASSESDGPRFF	TRBV25-1	TRBJ2-1
CSVDHRGLAVYEQYF	TRBV29-1	TRBJ2-7
CASTWRGNTEAFF	TRBV7-9	TRBJ1-1
CASSSPGQDTDTQYF	TRBV7-2	TRBJ2-3
CASSLAIAGSIGEQFF	TRBV11-2	TRBJ2-1
CATNLNSAGGAAEAFF	TRBV15	TRBJ1-1
CASSAHGQKNEKLFF	TRBV9	TRBJ1-4
CASSSGISYEQYF	TRBV9	TRBJ2-7
CASSLGTGWSTSTDTQYF	TRBV11-2	TRBJ2-3
CSGTPGGRNTGELFF	TRBV29-1	TRBJ2-2
CSVEPRTSGRSDSYNEQFF	TRBV29-1	TRBJ2-1
CASRSSTEAFF	TRBV7-9	TRBJ1-1
CASSRKGQASYEQYF	TRBV27	TRBJ2-7
CSVPDRGAAFF	TRBV29-1	TRBJ1-1
CASSLGLAGSSFHEQFF	TRBV9	TRBJ2-1
CASSVATLAGGTDTQYF	TRBV9	TRBJ2-3
CASRLEVVMETQYF	TRBV6-1	TRBJ2-5
CATSAGVASRREQYF	TRBV15	TRBJ2-7
CASRELGGGSYNEQFF	TRBV27	TRBJ2-1
CAISESGGMNTEAFF	TRBV10-3	TRBJ1-1
CSVEGGLAGEETQYF	TRBV29-1	TRBJ2-5
CASRDRQGRAYEQYF	TRBV27	TRBJ2-7
CASSLNAGRNTEAFF	TRBV7-3	TRBJ1-1
CASSLGFSGAAEEQYF	TRBV11-2	TRBJ2-7
CASSQGDVNTEAFF	TRBV7-8	TRBJ1-1
CASSLEDGRTDTQYF	TRBV5-1	TRBJ2-3
CASSVEASDSYEQYF	TRBV9	TRBJ2-7
CASSHRGWQETQYF	TRBV7-9	TRBJ2-5
CASGTSGSPLEQYF	TRBV19	TRBJ2-7
CASSLTRTGSSYEQYF	TRBV18	TRBJ2-7
CASRLAWAVTSTDTQYF	TRBV12-2	TRBJ2-3
CATSRDRDRDTDTQYF	TRBV15	TRBJ2-3
CASSQPPGLAKTDTQYF	TRBV5-4	TRBJ2-3
CASSAYRVGYNEQFF	TRBV7-3	TRBJ2-1
CASSLGGHIYEQYF	TRBV13	TRBJ2-7
CASSLGGGAGNTIYF	TRBV27	TRBJ1-3
CASCGAGEGCEQYF	TRBV27	TRBJ2-7
CASSIDWTGRGLNTEAFF	TRBV19	TRBJ1-1
CASSFIYSGGYTF	TRBV28	TRBJ1-2
CASSLTWTGTEAFF	TRBV7-9	TRBJ1-1
CASSGRERKYNEQFF	TRBV11-2	TRBJ2-1
CASSQANSYEQYF	TRBV27	TRBJ2-7